These 3 T cell receptor beta chains originate from one sample sequenced in a study of cytomegalovirus exposure and HLA in healthy donors (dated 2017 in TCRdb). The library was made by the immunoSEQ multiplex PCR assay. The multiplex PCR relied on a mix of 60 forward primers for TCR Vbeta segments and 13 reverse primers for TCR Jbeta segments. The clones in this table, taken by TCRdb from immuneACCESS, are in-frame only. Not every clone is retained; where verified, under half of the shortfall comes from an unresolved V gene, and the cause of the rest is unknown. The table for this sample records 100,000 to 150,000 clones. The top ten clonotypes cover 1.5% to 2% of the sample. The sequenced sample was PBMCs. The receptors derive from a woman between 40 and 50 years old in good health and CMV-seropositive.

The chain couples TRBV15 to TRBJ1-3, with D tentatively TRBD1 (5 bases). V dropped 0 bases and J dropped 6 bases, with 15 bases sitting between them. This CDR3 contains 16 residues. Germline V lookup: CDR1 LNHNV, CDR2 YYDKDF (reference sequence). CDR3 coding DNA: TGTGCCACCAGCAGAGATTCAAGCAGGGCGGCAAACACCATATATTTT. It specifies CATSRDSSRAANTIYF.

The gene calls are TRBV28 and TRBJ2-5, with 8 bases fitting TRBD1. This CDR3 region has 15 residues. The V and J ends lost 2 bases and 4 bases, in that order; junction bases with no gene match: 6. Germline V gene lookup returns CDR1 MDHEN and CDR2 SYDVKM. The CDR3 DNA is TGTGCCAGCAGTTTAATAAGACAGGGGAGAGAGACCCAGTACTTC. Protein product: CASSLIRQGRETQYF.

This chain connects TRBV19 to TRBJ2-7, with 7 bases identical to TRBD1. After removal of 6 bases from V and 1 base from J, the junction contained 3 bases not matched to a gene. Germline lookup yields CDR1 LNHDA and CDR2 SQIVND (reference sequence). The CDR3 runs 13 residues. DNA of the CDR3: TGTGCCAGTAGGGGGGACAGATCCTACGAGCAGTACTTC. Translating gives CASRGDRSYEQYF. The whole variable domain, remainder taken from reference TRBV19 and TRBJ2-7, is DGGITQSPKYLFRKEGQNVTLSCEQNLNHDAMYWYRQDPGQGLRLIYYSQIVNDFQKGDIAEGYSVSREKKESFPLTVTSAQKNPTAFYLCASRGDRSYEQYFGPGTRLTVT.